The 3 T cell receptor beta chains below come from one sample, sequenced in a study of blood T cells in healthy people across ages (dated by TCRdb to the mid-2010s). The library relied on 5' RACE. Instrument on record: Illumina HiSeq 2500. A second 7 to 11 cycle PCR used a sample-barcoded 5' primer and a J-beta primer mix. The public reads were reprocessed in TCRdb via fastp at Q25 and MiXCR, keeping in-frame beta chains. Under each unique CDR3 protein, matching rows form one entry showing the most common genes and DNA. The sample has about 1.6 million distinct CDR3 sequences on record, approximately 32% of them singletons. The biggest ten clones account for approximately 11% of the sample. Sequences were obtained from blood. These receptors were taken from a woman under 40 in good health.

The chain combines TRBV20-1 with TRBJ2-5, with 7 bases identical to TRBD2. The CDR3 totals 13 residues. The J segment lost 1 base and the V segment lost 4 bases, leaving 3 bases of the junction unmatched. CDR1 DFQATT and CDR2 SNEGSKA come from the germline V gene (reference sequence). The CDR3 DNA reads TGCAGTGCTATGGGACTATTCCAAGAGACCCAGTACTTC. Its protein is CSAMGLFQETQYF.

This rearrangement joins TRBV5-1 to TRBJ2-7, with D tentatively TRBD2 (5 bases). The germline V gene encodes CDR1 SGHRS and CDR2 YFSETQ. Trimming shortened V by 4 bases and J by 2 bases, and 13 bases separated the two germline ends. The CDR3 totals 14 residues. The CDR3 DNA follows: TGCGCCAGCAGCCAGCTCGAGGGCCCCTACGAGCAGTACTTC. It translates to CASSQLEGPYEQYF.

This clonotype was seen only a few times. The chain carries TRBV7-8 and TRBJ2-4; 7 bases match TRBD2. Per germline, CDR1 SGHVS and CDR2 FQNEAQ. The CDR3 totals 15 residues. J lost 6 bases, V lost 1 base, and 6 bases had no gene match. Here the CDR3 reads CASSLDGWGGNIQYF. CDR3 DNA sequence: TGTGCCAGCAGCTTAGACGGTTGGGGGGGAAACATTCAGTACTTC.